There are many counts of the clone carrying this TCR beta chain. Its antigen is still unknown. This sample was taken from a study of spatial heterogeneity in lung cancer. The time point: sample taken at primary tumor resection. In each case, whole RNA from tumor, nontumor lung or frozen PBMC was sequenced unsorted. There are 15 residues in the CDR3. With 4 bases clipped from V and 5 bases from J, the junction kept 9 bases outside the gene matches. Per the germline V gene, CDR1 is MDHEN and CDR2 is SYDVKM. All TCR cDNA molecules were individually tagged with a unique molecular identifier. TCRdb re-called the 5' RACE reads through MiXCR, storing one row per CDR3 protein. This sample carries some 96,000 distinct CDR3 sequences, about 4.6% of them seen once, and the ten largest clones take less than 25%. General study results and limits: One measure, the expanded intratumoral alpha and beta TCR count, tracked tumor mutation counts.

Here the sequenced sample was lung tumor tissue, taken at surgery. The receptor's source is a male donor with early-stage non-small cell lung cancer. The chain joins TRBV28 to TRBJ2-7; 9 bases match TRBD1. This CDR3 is CASSSLTGGWDEQYF. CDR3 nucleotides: TGTGCCAGCAGTTCTCTTACAGGGGGCTGGGACGAGCAGTACTTC.